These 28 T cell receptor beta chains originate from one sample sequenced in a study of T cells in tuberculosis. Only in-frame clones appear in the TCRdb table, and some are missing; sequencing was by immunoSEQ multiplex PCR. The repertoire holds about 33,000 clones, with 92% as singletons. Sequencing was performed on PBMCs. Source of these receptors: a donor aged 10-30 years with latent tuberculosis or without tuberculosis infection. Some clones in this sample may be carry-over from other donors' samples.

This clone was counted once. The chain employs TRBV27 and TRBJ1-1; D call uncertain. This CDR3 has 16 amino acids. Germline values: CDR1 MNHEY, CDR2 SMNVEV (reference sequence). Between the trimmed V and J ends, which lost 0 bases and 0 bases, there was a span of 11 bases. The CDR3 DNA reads TGTGCCAGCAGTTTATCGTTCGGGAGCTTGAACACTGAAGCTTTCTTT. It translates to CASSLSFGSLNTEAFF.

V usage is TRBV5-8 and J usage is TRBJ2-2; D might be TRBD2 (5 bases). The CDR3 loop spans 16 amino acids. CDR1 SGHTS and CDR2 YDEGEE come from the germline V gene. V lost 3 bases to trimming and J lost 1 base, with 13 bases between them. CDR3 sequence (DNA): TGTGCCAGCAGCTCCCGGGGTGTCGGGAACACCGGGGAGCTGTTTTTT. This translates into CASSSRGVGNTGELFF.

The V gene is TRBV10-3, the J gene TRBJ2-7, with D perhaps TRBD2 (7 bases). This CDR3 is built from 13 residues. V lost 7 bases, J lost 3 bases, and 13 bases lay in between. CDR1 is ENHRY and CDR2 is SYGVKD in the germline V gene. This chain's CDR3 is CAIMAGAFYEQYF. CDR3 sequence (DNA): TGTGCCATCATGGCGGGGGCTTTCTACGAGCAGTACTTC.

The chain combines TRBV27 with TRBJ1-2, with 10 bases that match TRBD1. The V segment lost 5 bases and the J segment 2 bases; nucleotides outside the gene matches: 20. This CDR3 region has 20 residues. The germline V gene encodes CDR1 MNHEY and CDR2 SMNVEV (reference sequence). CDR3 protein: CASSPPPRGTGDLLNYGYTF. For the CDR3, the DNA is TGTGCCAGCAGTCCCCCACCACGGGGGACAGGGGACCTATTGAACTATGGCTACACCTTC.

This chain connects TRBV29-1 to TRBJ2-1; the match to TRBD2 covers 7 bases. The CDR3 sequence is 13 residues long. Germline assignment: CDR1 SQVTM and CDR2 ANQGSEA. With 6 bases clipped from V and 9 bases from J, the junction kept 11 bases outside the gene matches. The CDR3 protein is CSVGSGRAGEQFF. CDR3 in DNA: TGCAGCGTGGGTTCAGGGAGGGCCGGTGAGCAGTTCTTC.

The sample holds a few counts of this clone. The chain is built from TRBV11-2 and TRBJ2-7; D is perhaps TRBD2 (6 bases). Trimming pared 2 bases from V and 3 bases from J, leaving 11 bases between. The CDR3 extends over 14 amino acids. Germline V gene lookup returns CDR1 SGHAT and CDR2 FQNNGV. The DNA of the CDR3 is TGTGCCAGCAGCTTAAAGCGGGCAGTCTACGAGCAGTACTTC. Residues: CASSLKRAVYEQYF. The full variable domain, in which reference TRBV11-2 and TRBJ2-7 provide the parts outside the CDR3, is EAGVAQSPRYKIIEKRQSVAFWCNPISGHATLYWYQQILGQGPKLLIQFQNNGVVDDSQLPKDRFSAERLKGVDSTLKIQPAKLEDSAVYLCASSLKRAVYEQYFGPGTRLTVT.

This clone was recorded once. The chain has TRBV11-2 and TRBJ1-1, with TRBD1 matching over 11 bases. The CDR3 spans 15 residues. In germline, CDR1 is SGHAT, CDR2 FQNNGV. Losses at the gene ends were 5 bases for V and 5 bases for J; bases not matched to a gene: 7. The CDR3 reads CASSPWDRGGTEAFF. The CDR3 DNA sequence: TGTGCCAGCAGCCCGTGGGACAGGGGGGGGACTGAAGCTTTCTTT. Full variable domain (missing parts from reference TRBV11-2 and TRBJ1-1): EAGVAQSPRYKIIEKRQSVAFWCNPISGHATLYWYQQILGQGPKLLIQFQNNGVVDDSQLPKDRFSAERLKGVDSTLKIQPAKLEDSAVYLCASSPWDRGGTEAFFGQGTRLTVV.

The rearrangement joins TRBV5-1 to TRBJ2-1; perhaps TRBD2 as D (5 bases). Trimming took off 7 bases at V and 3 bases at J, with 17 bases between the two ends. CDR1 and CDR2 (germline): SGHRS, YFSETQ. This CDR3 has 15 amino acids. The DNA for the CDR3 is TGCGCCAGCGCAAAACCCAGCGGAAGCTACAATGAGCAGTTCTTC. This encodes CASAKPSGSYNEQFF.

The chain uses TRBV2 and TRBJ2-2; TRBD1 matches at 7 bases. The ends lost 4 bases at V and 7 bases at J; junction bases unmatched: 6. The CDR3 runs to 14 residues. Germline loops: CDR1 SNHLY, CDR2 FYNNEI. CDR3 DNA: TGTGCCAGCAGTGCGACAGGGCCGGACGGGGAGCTGTTTTTT. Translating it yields CASSATGPDGELFF.

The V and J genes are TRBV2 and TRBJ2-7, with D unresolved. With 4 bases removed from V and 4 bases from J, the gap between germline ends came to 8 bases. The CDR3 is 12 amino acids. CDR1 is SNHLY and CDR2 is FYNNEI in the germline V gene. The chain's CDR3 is CASSGPEYEQYF. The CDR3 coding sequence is TGTGCCAGCAGTGGACCGGAGTACGAGCAGTACTTC. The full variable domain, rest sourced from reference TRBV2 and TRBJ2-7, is EPEVTQTPSHQVTQMGQEVILRCVPISNHLYFYWYRQILGQKVEFLVSFYNNEISEKSEIFDDQFSVERPDGSNFTLKIRSTKLEDSAMYFCASSGPEYEQYFGPGTRLTVT.

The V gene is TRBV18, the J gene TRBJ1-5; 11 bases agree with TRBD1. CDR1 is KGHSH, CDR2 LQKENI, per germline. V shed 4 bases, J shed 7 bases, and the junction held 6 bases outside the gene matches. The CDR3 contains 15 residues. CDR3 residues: CASSRTGGVQQPQHF. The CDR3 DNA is TGTGCCAGCTCACGGACAGGGGGCGTTCAGCAGCCCCAGCATTTT.

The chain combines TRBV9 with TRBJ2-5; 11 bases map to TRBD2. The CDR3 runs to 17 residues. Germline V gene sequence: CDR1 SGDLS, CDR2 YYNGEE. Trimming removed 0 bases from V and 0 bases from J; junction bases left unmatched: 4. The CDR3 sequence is CASSVGASGGYQETQYF. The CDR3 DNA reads TGTGCCAGCAGCGTAGGCGCTAGCGGGGGGTACCAAGAGACCCAGTACTTC.

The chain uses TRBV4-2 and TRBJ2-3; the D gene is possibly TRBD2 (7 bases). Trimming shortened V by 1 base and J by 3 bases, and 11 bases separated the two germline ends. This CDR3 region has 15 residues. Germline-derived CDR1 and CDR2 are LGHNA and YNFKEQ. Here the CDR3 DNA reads TGTGCCAGCAGCCAAGGGGGGGGCCTTACAGATACGCAGTATTTT. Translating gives CASSQGGGLTDTQYF.

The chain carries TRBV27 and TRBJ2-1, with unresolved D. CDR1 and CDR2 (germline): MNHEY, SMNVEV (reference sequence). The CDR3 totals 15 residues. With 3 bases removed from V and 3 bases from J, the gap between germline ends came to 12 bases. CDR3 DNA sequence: TGTGCCAGCAGTTTCCGAGAGCCAAGCTACAATGAGCAGTTCTTC. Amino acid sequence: CASSFREPSYNEQFF.

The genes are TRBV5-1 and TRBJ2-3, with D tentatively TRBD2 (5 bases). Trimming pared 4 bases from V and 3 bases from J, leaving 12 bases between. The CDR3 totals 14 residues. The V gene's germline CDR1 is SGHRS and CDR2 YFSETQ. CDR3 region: CASSPGIPTDTQYF. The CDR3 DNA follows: TGCGCCAGCAGCCCGGGAATCCCGACAGATACGCAGTATTTT.

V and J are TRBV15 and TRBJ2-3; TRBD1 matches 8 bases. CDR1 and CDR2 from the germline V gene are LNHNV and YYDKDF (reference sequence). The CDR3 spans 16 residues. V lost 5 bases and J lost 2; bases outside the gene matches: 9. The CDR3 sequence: CATSSYQGASTDTQYF. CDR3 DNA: TGTGCCACCAGCTCCTATCAGGGGGCCTCCACAGATACGCAGTATTTT.

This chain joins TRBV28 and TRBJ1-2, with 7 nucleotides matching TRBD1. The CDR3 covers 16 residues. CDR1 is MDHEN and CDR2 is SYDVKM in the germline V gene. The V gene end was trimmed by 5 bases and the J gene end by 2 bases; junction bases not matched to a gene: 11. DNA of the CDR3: TGTGCCAGCAGTCCATTGGGACAGACCCCAAACTATGGCTACACCTTC. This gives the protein CASSPLGQTPNYGYTF.

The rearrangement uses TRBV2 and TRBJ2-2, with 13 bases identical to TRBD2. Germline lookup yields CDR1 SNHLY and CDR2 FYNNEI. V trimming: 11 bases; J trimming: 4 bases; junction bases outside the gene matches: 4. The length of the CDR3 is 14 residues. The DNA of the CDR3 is TGTGCCGGACTAGCGGGGGTCGGCACCGGGGAGCTGTTTTTT. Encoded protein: CAGLAGVGTGELFF.

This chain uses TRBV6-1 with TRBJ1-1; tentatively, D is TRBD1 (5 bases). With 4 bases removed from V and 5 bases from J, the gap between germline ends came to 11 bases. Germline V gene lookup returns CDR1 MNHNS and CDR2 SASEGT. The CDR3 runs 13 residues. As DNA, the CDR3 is TGTGCCAGCAGTGGTAAGGGGAGGACTGAAGCTTTCTTT. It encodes CASSGKGRTEAFF.

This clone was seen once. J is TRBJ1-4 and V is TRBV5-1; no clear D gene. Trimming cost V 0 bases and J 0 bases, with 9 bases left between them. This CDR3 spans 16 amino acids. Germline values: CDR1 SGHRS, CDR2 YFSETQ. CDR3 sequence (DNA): TGCGCCAGCAGCTTGGGGCAGACTGCAACTAATGAAAAACTGTTTTTT. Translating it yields CASSLGQTATNEKLFF. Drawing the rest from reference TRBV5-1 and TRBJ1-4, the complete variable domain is KAGVTQTPRYLIKTRGQQVTLSCSPISGHRSVSWYQQTPGQGLQFLFEYFSETQRNKGNFPGRFSGRQFSNSRSEMNVSTLELGDSALYLCASSLGQTATNEKLFFGSGTQLSVL.

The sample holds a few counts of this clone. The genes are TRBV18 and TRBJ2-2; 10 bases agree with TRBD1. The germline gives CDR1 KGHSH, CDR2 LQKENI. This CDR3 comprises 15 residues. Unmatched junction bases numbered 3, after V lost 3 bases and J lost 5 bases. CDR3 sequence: CASSPDRGRTGELFF. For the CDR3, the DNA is TGTGCCAGCTCACCCGACAGGGGGCGAACCGGGGAGCTGTTTTTT.

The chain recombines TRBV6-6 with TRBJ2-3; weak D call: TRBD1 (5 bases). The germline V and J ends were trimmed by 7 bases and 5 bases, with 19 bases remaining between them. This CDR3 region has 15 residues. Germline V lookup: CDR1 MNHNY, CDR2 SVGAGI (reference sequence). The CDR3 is CASMDTWTAGDTQYF. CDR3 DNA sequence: TGTGCCAGCATGGACACTTGGACCGCAGGAGATACGCAGTATTTT.

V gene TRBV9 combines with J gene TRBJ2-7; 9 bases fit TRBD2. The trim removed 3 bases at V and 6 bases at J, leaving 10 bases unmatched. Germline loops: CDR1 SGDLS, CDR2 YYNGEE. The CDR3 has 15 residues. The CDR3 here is CASSALAGVSGEQYF. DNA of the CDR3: TGTGCCAGCAGCGCCTTAGCGGGAGTTAGCGGCGAGCAGTACTTC.

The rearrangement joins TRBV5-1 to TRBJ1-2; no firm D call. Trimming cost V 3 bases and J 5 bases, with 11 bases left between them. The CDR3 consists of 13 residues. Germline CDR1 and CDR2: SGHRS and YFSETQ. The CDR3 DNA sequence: TGCGCCAGCAGCTCGCTGGAGATTTATGGCTACACCTTC. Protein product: CASSSLEIYGYTF.

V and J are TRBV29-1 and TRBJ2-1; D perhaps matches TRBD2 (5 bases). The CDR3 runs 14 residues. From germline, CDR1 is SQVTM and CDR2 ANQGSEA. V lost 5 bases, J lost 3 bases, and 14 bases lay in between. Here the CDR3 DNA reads TGCAGCGTTCTAGGAGGAAATAGCTACAATGAGCAGTTCTTC. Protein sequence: CSVLGGNSYNEQFF.

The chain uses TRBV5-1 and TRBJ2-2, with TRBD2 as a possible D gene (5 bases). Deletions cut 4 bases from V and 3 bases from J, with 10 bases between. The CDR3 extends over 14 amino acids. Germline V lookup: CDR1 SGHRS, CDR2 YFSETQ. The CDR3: CASSPIGDTGELFF. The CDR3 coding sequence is TGCGCCAGCAGCCCGATCGGGGACACCGGGGAGCTGTTTTTT.

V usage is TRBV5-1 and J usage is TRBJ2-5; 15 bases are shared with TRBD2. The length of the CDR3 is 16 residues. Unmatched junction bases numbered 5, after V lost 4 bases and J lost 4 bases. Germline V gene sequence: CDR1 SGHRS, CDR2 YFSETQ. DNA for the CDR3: TGCGCCAGCAGCACCGGGACTAGCGGGAGGACAGAGACCCAGTACTTC. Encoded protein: CASSTGTSGRTETQYF.

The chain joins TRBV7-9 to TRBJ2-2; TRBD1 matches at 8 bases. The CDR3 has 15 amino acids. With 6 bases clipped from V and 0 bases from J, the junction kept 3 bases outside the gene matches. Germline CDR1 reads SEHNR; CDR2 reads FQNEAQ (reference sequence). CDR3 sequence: CASRWTGTNTGELFF. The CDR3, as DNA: TGTGCCAGCAGGTGGACAGGGACGAACACCGGGGAGCTGTTTTTT.